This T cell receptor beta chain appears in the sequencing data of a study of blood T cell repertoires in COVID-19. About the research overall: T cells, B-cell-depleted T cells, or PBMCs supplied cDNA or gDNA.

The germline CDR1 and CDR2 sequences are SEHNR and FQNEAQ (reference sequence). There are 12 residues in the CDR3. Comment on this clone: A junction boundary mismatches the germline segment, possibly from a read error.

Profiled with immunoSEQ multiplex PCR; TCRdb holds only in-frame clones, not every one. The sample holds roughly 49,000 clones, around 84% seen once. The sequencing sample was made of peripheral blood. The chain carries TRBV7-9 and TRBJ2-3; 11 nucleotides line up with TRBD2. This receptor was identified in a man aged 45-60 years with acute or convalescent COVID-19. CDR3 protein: CASSLVLAGAPF. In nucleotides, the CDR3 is TGTGCCAGCAGCTTAGTACTAGCGGGAGCCCCATTC.